Listed here are 2 T cell receptor beta chains from one sample, sequenced in a study of regulatory T cells. Primers: 52 TRBV forward and 13 TRBJ reverse. TCRdb's table, derived via immunoSEQ multiplex PCR, lists solely in-frame clones and lacks some. Of 10,000 or so clones listed, 75% to 90% are singletons. Source material: CD8+ T cells sorted from blood. All receptors come from a person aged 18-35 years with CD3G deficiency.

By share of the sample, this clone is medium-sized. V gene TRBV27 combines with J gene TRBJ2-5, with TRBD2 identical over 9 bases. The CDR3 runs to 15 residues. Germline trimming cut 6 bases from V and 3 bases from J; bases unmatched to any gene: 8. In germline, CDR1 is MNHEY, CDR2 SMNVEV (reference sequence). The CDR3 protein is CASSPSGTSKETQYF. The CDR3 DNA reads as TGTGCCAGCAGCCCATCCGGGACTAGCAAAGAGACCCAGTACTTC.

This clone was detected only once. This chain connects TRBV28 to TRBJ1-4; no reliable D call. The length of the CDR3 is 13 residues. Trimming took 3 bases from V and 9 from J, leaving 11 bases between them. Germline values: CDR1 MDHEN, CDR2 SYDVKM. In DNA form, the CDR3 reads TGTGCCAGCAGTTTCATCGGCGGTCAAAAACTGTTTTTT. Its protein product is CASSFIGGQKLFF.